This entry features one T cell receptor (beta chain) sequence. The data belong to a study of blood T cell repertoires in COVID-19. Across the study: Spain, Italy and the United States supplied samples that represented acute and convalescent COVID-19. PBMCs, B-cell-depleted T cells, or T cells provided the cDNA or gDNA that made up the material.

As handled by the study authors: The assay estimated nucleated cells by amplifying reference gene primers. Clones were read by immunoSEQ multiplex PCR, and TCRdb kept only the in-frame ones, dropping some. That table furnishes V, J and clone size, whereas the DNA furnished D and trimming. The data show 60,000 to 80,000 clones, about 89% seen once. The V gene lost 5 bases and the J gene lost 10 bases, with 17 bases spanning the gap. The CDR3 contains 13 residues. Germline loops: CDR1 SSHAT, CDR2 FNYEAQ (reference sequence). Source material: peripheral blood. V gene TRBV7-7 combines with J gene TRBJ1-1; tentative D call: TRBD1 (6 bases). The receptor was isolated from a man between 60 and 70 years old with acute or convalescent COVID-19. The chain's CDR3 is CASSPRVGGRAFF. DNA for the CDR3: TGTGCCAGCAGCCCCCGGGTTGGGGGCAGAGCTTTCTTT.